The next 7 T cell receptor beta chains were all read from a single sample in a study of cytomegalovirus exposure and HLA in healthy donors. This PCR relied on a set of 60 Vbeta primers and 13 Jbeta primers. Produced via immunoSEQ multiplex PCR; TCRdb's table is partial and in-frame only. This sample has more than 110,000 clones, with roughly 9.7% found just once. The sequencing sample was made of PBMCs. The origin of the receptors is a man in his fifties or sixties in good health and CMV-seronegative.

This chain uses TRBV7-9 with TRBJ1-5, with TRBD1 identical over 7 bases. V lost 5 bases to trimming and J lost 3 bases; unmatched junction nucleotides: 4. Germline CDR1 SEHNR, CDR2 FQNEAQ (reference sequence). CDR3 length: 14 residues. CDR3 region: CASSPGGNNQPQHF. In DNA, the CDR3 is TGTGCCAGCAGCCCAGGGGGGAACAATCAGCCCCAGCATTTT.

This clone was seen a handful of times. The gene calls are TRBV2 and TRBJ1-4, with 10 bases that match TRBD1. This CDR3 has 15 amino acids. Unmatched junction bases numbered 9, after V lost 4 bases and J lost 10 bases. The germline gives CDR1 SNHLY, CDR2 FYNNEI. The CDR3 is CASSGQGQGIRKLFF. As DNA, the CDR3 is TGTGCCAGCAGTGGGCAGGGACAGGGGATTAGAAAACTGTTTTTT.

The chain employs TRBV7-2 and TRBJ2-7; 13 bases map to TRBD2. Trimming took 6 bases from V and 2 from J; bases not matched to a gene: 4. The CDR3 has 15 amino acids. Germline CDR1 reads SGHTA; CDR2 reads FQGNSA. CDR3 protein: CASSQLAGGPYEQYF. CDR3 in DNA: TGTGCCAGCAGTCAACTAGCGGGAGGGCCCTACGAGCAGTACTTC.

The table lists this clone with a few counts. The chain carries TRBV29-1 and TRBJ2-7; D may be TRBD2 (5 bases). Trimming took 4 bases from V and 5 from J, leaving 18 bases between them. Germline CDR1 reads SQVTM; CDR2 reads ANQGSEA. CDR3 length: 14 amino acids. In DNA, the CDR3 is TGCAGCGTTGTTCTAGTGGAGAGGGTTAACGAGCAGTACTTC. Its translation is CSVVLVERVNEQYF.

The table lists this clone with a count of one. The chain couples TRBV5-5 to TRBJ2-5, with D possibly matching TRBD1 (5 bases). The germline V gene has CDR1 SGHKS and CDR2 YYEKEE (reference sequence). Trimming pared 1 base from V and 3 bases from J, leaving 22 bases between. This CDR3 is built from 18 residues. The CDR3 reads CASSLYSPRAGRKETQYF. DNA of the CDR3: TGTGCCAGCAGCTTGTATTCCCCCCGGGCAGGGCGAAAAGAGACCCAGTACTTC.

The chain links TRBV5-4 to TRBJ2-3; possibly TRBD2 for D (6 bases). The CDR3 loop spans 17 amino acids. The V gene lost 2 bases and the J gene lost 4 bases, with 20 bases spanning the gap. Looked up from germline, CDR1 is SGHNT and CDR2 is YYREEE (reference sequence). The CDR3 sequence: CASSFSVADPRADTQYF. CDR3 in DNA: TGTGCCAGCAGCTTTAGCGTAGCGGATCCGAGGGCAGATACGCAGTATTTT.

The rearrangement joins TRBV18 to TRBJ2-7, with 7 bases identical to TRBD1. V lost 4 bases, J lost 5 bases, and 11 bases stayed unmatched. The CDR3 extends over 15 amino acids. Germline lookup yields CDR1 KGHSH and CDR2 LQKENI. The CDR3 protein is CASSLQGIRSDEQYF. The CDR3 DNA sequence: TGTGCCAGCTCACTACAGGGGATCCGGTCGGACGAGCAGTACTTC.